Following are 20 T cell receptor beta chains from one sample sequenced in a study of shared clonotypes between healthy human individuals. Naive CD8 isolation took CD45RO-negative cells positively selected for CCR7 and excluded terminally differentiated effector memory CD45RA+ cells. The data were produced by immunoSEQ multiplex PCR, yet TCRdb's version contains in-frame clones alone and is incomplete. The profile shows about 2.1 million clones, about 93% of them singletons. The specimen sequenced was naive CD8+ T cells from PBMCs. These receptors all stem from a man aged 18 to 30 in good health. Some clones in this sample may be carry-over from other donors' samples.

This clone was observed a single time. CDR3 protein: CASEIPVSGLETQYF. As DNA, the CDR3 is TGTGCCAGCGAGATCCCCGTGTCCGGTTTAGAGACCCAGTACTTC. The rearrangement uses TRBV7-2 and TRBJ2-5; unclear D gene. Germline CDR1 and CDR2: SGHTA and FQGNSA. CDR3 size: 15 residues. The V gene lost 8 bases and the J gene lost 4 bases, with 20 bases spanning the gap.

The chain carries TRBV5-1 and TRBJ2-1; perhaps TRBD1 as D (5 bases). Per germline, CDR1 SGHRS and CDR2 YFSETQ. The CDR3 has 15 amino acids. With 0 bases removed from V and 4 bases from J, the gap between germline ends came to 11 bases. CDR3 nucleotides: TGCGCCAGCAGCTTGGTAGGCAGGGATTACAATGAGCAGTTCTTC. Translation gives CASSLVGRDYNEQFF. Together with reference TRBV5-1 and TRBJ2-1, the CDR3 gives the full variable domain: KAGVTQTPRYLIKTRGQQVTLSCSPISGHRSVSWYQQTPGQGLQFLFEYFSETQRNKGNFPGRFSGRQFSNSRSEMNVSTLELGDSALYLCASSLVGRDYNEQFFGPGTRLTVL.

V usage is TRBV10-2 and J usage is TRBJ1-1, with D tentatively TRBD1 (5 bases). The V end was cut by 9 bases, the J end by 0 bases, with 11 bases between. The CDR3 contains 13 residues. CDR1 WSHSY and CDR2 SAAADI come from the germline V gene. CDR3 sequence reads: CASSGRLNTEAFF. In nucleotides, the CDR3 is TGCGCCAGTTCAGGGAGACTGAACACTGAAGCTTTCTTT.

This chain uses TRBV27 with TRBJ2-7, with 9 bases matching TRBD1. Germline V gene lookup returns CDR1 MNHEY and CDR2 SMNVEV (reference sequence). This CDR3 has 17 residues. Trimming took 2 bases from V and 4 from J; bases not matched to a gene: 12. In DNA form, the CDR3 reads TGTGCCAGCAGTTTACTTCCCCTCGGGACAGGGTTGTACGAGCAGTACTTC. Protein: CASSLLPLGTGLYEQYF.

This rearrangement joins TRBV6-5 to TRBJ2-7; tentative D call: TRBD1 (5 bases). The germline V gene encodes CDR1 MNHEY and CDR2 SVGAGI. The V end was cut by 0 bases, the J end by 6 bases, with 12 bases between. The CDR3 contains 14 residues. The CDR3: CASSYSETVGEQYF. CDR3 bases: TGTGCCAGCAGTTACTCGGAGACAGTCGGCGAGCAGTACTTC.

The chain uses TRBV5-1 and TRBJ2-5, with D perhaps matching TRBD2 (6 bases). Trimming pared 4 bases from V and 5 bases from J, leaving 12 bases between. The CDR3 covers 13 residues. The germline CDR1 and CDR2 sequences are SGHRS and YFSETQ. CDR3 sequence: CASSAGSPETQYF. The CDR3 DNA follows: TGCGCCAGCAGCGCGGGATCCCCGGAGACCCAGTACTTC. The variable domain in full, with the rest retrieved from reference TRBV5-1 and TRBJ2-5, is KAGVTQTPRYLIKTRGQQVTLSCSPISGHRSVSWYQQTPGQGLQFLFEYFSETQRNKGNFPGRFSGRQFSNSRSEMNVSTLELGDSALYLCASSAGSPETQYFGPGTRLLVL.

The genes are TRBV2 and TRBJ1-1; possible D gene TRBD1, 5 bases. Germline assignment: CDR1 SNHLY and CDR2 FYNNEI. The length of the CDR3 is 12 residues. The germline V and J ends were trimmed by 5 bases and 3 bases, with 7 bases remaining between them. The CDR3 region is CASSQGDTEAFF. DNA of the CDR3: TGTGCCAGCAGTCAGGGTGACACTGAAGCTTTCTTT.

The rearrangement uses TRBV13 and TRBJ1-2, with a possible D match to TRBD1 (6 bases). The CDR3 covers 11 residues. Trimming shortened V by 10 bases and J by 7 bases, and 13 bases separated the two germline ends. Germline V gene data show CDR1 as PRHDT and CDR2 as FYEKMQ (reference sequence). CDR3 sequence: CATGGGTGYTF. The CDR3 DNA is TGTGCCACCGGGGGCGGAACTGGCTACACCTTC. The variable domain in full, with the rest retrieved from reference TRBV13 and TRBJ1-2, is AAGVIQSPRHLIKEKRETATLKCYPIPRHDTVYWYQQGPGQDPQFLISFYEKMQSDKGSIPDRFSAQQFSDYHSELNMSSLELGDSALYFCATGGGTGYTFGSGTRLTVV.

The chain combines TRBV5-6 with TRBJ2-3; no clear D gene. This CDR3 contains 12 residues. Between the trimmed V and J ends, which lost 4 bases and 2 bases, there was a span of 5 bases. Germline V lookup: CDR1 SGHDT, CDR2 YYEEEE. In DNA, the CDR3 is TGTGCCAGCAGCCAAAACACAGATACGCAGTATTTT. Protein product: CASSQNTDTQYF.

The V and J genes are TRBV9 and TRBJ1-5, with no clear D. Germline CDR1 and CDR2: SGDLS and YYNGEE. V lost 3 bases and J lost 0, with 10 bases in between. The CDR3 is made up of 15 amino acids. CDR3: CASSAFGGSNQPQHF. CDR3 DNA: TGTGCCAGCAGCGCCTTCGGAGGTAGCAATCAGCCCCAGCATTTT.

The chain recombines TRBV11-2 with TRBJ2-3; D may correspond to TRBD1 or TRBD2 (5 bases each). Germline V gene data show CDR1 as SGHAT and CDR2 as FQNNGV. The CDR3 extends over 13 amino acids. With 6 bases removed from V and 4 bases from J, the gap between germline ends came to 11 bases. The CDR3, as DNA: TGTGCCAGCAGGGCCGGGACGGCAGATACGCAGTATTTT. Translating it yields CASRAGTADTQYF.

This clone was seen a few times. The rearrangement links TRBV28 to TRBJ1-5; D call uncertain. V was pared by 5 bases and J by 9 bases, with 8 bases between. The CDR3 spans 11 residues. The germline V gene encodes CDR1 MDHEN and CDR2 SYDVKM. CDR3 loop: CASSHGRPQHF. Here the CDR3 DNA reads TGTGCCAGCAGTCATGGACGGCCCCAGCATTTT.

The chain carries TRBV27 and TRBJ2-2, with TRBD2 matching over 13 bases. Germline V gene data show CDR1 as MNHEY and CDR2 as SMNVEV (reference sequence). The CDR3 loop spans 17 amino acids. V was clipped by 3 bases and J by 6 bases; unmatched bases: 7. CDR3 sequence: CASSFKAGLAGSGELFF. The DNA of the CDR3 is TGTGCCAGCAGTTTTAAGGCGGGACTAGCGGGATCCGGGGAGCTGTTTTTT.

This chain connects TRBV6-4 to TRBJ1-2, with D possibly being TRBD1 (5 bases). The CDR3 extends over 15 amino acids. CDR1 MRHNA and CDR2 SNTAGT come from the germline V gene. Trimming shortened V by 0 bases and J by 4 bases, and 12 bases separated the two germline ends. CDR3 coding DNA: TGTGCCAGCAGTGACTCGCCAGGGCAGGCCTATGGCTACACCTTC. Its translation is CASSDSPGQAYGYTF.

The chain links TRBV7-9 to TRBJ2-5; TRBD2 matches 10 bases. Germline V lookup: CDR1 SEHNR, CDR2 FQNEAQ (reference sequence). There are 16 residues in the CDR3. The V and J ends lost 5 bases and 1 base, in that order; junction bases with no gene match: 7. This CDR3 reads CASSTRLAGLQETQYF. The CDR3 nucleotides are TGTGCCAGCAGCACCCGACTAGCGGGCCTCCAAGAGACCCAGTACTTC.

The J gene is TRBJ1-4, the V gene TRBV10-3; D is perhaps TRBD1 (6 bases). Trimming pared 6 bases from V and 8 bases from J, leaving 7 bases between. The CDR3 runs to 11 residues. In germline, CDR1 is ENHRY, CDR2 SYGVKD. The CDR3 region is CAIRTGEKLFF. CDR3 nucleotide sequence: TGTGCCATCAGGACAGGAGAAAAACTGTTTTTT.

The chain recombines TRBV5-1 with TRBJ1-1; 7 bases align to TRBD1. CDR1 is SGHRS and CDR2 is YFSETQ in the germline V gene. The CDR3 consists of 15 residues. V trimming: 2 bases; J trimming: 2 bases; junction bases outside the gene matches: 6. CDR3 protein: CASSFLTGDNTEAFF. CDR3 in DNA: TGCGCCAGCAGCTTCCTAACAGGGGACAACACTGAAGCTTTCTTT.

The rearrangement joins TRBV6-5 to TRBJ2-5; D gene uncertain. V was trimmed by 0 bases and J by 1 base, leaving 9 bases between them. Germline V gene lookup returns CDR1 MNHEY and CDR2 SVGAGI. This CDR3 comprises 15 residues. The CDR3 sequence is CASSYSWLSQETQYF. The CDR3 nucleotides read TGTGCCAGCAGTTACTCGTGGCTCAGCCAAGAGACCCAGTACTTC.

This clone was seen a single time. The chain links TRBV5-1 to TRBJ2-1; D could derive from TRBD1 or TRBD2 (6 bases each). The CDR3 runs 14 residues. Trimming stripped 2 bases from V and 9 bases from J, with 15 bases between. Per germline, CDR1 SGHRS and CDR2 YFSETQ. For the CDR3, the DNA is TGCGCCAGCAGCTTAGATTGGGGGGCGATTGAGCAGTTCTTC. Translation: CASSLDWGAIEQFF.

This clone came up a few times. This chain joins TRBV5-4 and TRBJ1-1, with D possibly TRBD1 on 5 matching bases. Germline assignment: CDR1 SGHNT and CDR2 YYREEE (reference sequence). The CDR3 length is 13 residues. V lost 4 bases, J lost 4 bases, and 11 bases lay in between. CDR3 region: CASSPKGRTEAFF. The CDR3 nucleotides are TGTGCCAGCAGCCCTAAGGGACGCACTGAAGCTTTCTTT.